What follows describes a single TCR beta chain. This clonotype was picked up many times. What this receptor recognizes is not known. No base quality values were provided; no much bigger clone lies one nucleotide off. The data originate from a study of regulatory T cells in long-lasting Graves disease (dated by TCRdb to about 2021). A note on the overall study: In the newly diagnosed Graves' disease group, patients had been taking antithyroid drugs for less than 3 months. Peripheral blood TCR sequencing and RNA sequencing compared persistent Graves' disease patients with newly diagnosed Graves' disease patients. The study was registered as a clinical trial and conducted in China. A total of about 33 samples underwent TCR sequencing, from about 13 patients with persistent Graves' disease and 20 patients with newly diagnosed Graves' disease. Study-level results and caveats: Because the primary lesion, thyroid tissue, could not be accessed, the study looked at peripheral blood alone. Persistent disease showed preferential use of TRBV28, TRBJ1-2 and TRBJ2-5, whereas newly diagnosed disease favored TRBV20-1 and TRBJ2-1. Compared with newly diagnosed patients, patients with persistent Graves' disease had lower TCR Shannon entropy and fewer highly expanded clones, which suggests clonal expansion. Sequencing and analysis were limited to the TCR beta chain. Patients with persistent disease shared more public clonotypes (about 3,000) than newly diagnosed patients did (more than 900). The authors acknowledged the small sample size as a limitation that may reduce accuracy.

The library came from multiplex PCR. Sequencer: Illumina HiSeq 4000. iRepertoire HTBI primers and Arm-PCR amplification of CDR3 regions were used to construct TCR beta libraries. PCR products were gel purified before sequencing. The original methods were these. A total of roughly 65 TRBV and approximately 13 TRBJ segments were identified across samples and were used for gene usage analysis of CDR3 amino acid clonotypes. Filtered high-quality paired reads were merged into contigs using COPE and FqMerger. Contigs were aligned with BLAST to IMGT TRBV, TRBD and TRBJ reference genes, and CDR3 was defined per IMGT. Highly expanded clones were defined as clonotypes with a frequency above 0.1%. Shannon entropy was used to measure repertoire diversity, and the Gini coefficient was used to measure V-J evenness. A clonotype found in more than one individual was treated as public. Starting from the raw public reads, TCRdb applied fastp trimming at Q25, assembled clones with MiXCR and retained in-frame beta chains. For every CDR3 protein sequence, its rows merge into one entry that carries the most common genes and DNA. TCRdb's processing, not the study's, gives the V and J calls here. The sample table holds a few hundred thousand distinct CDR3 sequences, of which roughly 14% were seen once. 10% of the sample belongs to the ten largest clones.

The CDR3, from cysteine to phenylalanine, totals 13 residues. Only CDR3 DNA remains: 39 bases, in frame from the first base. The germline V gene (reference sequence) specifies SGHAT as CDR1 and FQDESV as CDR2. V and J are trimmed by 4 bases and 7 bases, and the gene matches miss 4 bases of the junction. The meaning of the sample's time point label: newly diagnosed GD, antithyroid drugs for less than 3 months. For both TCR sequencing and RNA sequencing, RNA was extracted from PBMCs using TRIzol. The diagnosis of Graves' disease followed American Thyroid Association guidelines. Recruitment of patients was carried out at an endocrinology department in Xi'an, China. Each patient gave approximately 8.8 milliliters of peripheral blood, collected in an EDTA anticoagulant tube. Ficoll Paque Plus density gradient separation was used to isolate PBMCs, and no further T cell sorting was done. RNA quality was checked with an Agilent 2100 Bioanalyzer and agarose gel, and concentration with a NanoDrop 2000.

These sequences were also reported in another study, on T cells in Graves' hyperthyroidism and ophthalmopathy. From that second study: Graves' hyperthyroidism was defined as stable when no progression to ophthalmopathy occurred over 18 months of follow-up. Hyperthyroidism patients were newly diagnosed, with disease duration under 2 months, and aged 18 to 65 years. Patients with uncontrolled infections, other autoimmune diseases, pregnancy or lactation were excluded. Clinical symptoms, serum thyroxine and TRAb, thyroid ultrasound, and orbital computed tomography formed the basis for the diagnoses. The first round of RT-PCR for the TCR CDR3 was performed with the HTBI primer set and the Qiagen OneStep RT-PCR kit. Blood samples also contained most of the expanded thyroid clonotypes (frequency above 0.001), which suggests that blood repertoires may reflect thyroid immune responses. Ophthalmopathy was separated from stable hyperthyroidism by a 13 V-J signature model, with approximately 89% sensitivity and 81% to 82% specificity obtained in cross-validation and 80%/75% obtained in testing. During validation, the model predicted progression to ophthalmopathy a median of approximately six months ahead of onset, with 60% to 71% sensitivity and 72% to 80% specificity. TCR V-J signatures able to tell the groups apart were searched for in a discovery cohort of approximately 95 patients, of whom roughly 42 had Graves' ophthalmopathy and roughly 57 had stable Graves' hyperthyroidism. An independent validation cohort of around 19 hyperthyroidism patients and about 16 patients who later progressed to ophthalmopathy tested prospective prediction of ophthalmopathy. For training and testing, the roughly 100 patients in the discovery cohort were randomly divided in a 7:3 ratio. Thyroid tissue and blood T-cell repertoires from about six Graves' hyperthyroidism patients were also compared in the study. Following sampling, methimazole starting at 30 mg daily was given to hyperthyroidism patients, and high-dose intravenous methylprednisolone was given to ophthalmopathy patients. Libraries were constructed in a second round of multiplex PCR, after which size selection and purification were carried out. Paired-end sequencing of the libraries was performed with 100 bp reads on an Illumina HiSeq2000. Raw data were processed with SOAPnuke, discarding reads with adapters, uncalled bases, mean Phred below 15, or no exact constant-primer or identifier match. High-quality paired reads were merged using COPE v1.2.5, and each unique nucleotide sequence was defined as a clonotype. MiTCR v1.1 was used to align clonotypes to the IMGT TRBV, TRBD and TRBJ reference segments. The analysis was restricted to V-J combinations with a frequency above 0.0001, which together covered 98% to 99.2% of the repertoires. The TCS score was defined as F50 (clonal expansion) divided by E x V (chaos), with BLOSUM62-based TCRdist calculated between CDR3 peptides within each V-J. Welch's t-statistics and random forest reduced 500 to 550 V-J features to under 15, which were used in a naive Bayes classifier (R e1071). No statistical method was used to set the sample size in advance, and investigators knew the group allocation. TCR Vbeta CDR3 sequencing of 120 to 150 peripheral blood samples (fewer than 45 ophthalmopathy, 75 to 80 hyperthyroidism and around 17 progressor patients) is reported in the paper.

The sequence was collected from a man aged 25 to 40 with Graves disease. Donor details come from another sample of the same person, matched by shared clones. Sequencing used peripheral blood mononuclear cells (PBMCs), obtained at new diagnosis, from a patient treated with antithyroid drugs. This chain is built from TRBV11-1 and TRBJ1-2; 9 nucleotides in the junction match TRBD1. The nucleotides are TGTGCCAGCAGCTCGGACAGGGGTAGTGGCTACACCTTC. Translated, this gives CASSSDRGSGYTF.